One and the same sample provided the 30 T cell receptor beta chains below, sequenced in a study of blood T cells in healthy people across ages (dated by TCRdb to about 2015). The receptor library was made with 5' RACE. Sequencing was performed on an Illumina HiSeq 2500. The second PCR ran for roughly 7 to 11 cycles and used a J-beta primer mix along with a sample-barcoded 5' primer. TCRdb reprocessed the public reads (quality trimming at Q25 with fastp, clone calling with MiXCR) and kept in-frame beta chains. Each record represents a unique CDR3 protein, reported with the most common genes and DNA among its rows. The sample table shows about 750,000 distinct CDR3 sequences, and 50% to 65% are seen once. About two fifths of the sample goes to the ten largest clones. What was sequenced was blood. The origin of the receptors is an elderly man in good health.

V usage is TRBV19 and J usage is TRBJ2-1; D ambiguous. The CDR3 extends over 15 amino acids. Between the trimmed V and J ends, which lost 5 bases and 6 bases, there was a span of 17 bases. Per the germline V gene, CDR1 is LNHDA and CDR2 is SQIVND (reference sequence). CDR3 amino acids: CASSVYPSLSNEQFF. CDR3 nucleotides: TGTGCCAGTAGTGTTTATCCATCCCTGAGCAATGAGCAGTTCTTC.

The chain is built from TRBV29-1 and TRBJ2-5; no reliable D call. Per germline, CDR1 SQVTM and CDR2 ANQGSEA. The CDR3 has 12 amino acids. V was cut by 5 bases and J by 5 bases, with 12 bases left in between. CDR3 residues: CSVLAMGETQYF. The CDR3 DNA is TGCAGCGTTCTTGCTATGGGGGAGACCCAGTACTTC.

The J gene is TRBJ2-5, the V gene TRBV7-9; D unresolved. Trimming removed 0 bases at V and 2 bases at J, with 13 bases between. The CDR3 is 16 residues long. Germline CDR1 reads SEHNR; CDR2 reads FQNEAQ (reference sequence). The CDR3 sequence is CASSLARTLRQETQYF. CDR3 coding DNA: TGTGCCAGCAGCTTAGCAAGGACGTTACGTCAAGAGACCCAGTACTTC. The whole variable domain, remainder taken from reference TRBV7-9 and TRBJ2-5, is DTGVSQNPRHKITKRGQNVTFRCDPISEHNRLYWYRQTLGQGPEFLTYFQNEAQLEKSRLLSDRFSAERPKGSFSTLEIQRTEQGDSAMYLCASSLARTLRQETQYFGPGTRLLVL.

The chain employs TRBV28 and TRBJ2-4; the match to TRBD1 covers 7 bases. The germline CDR1 and CDR2 sequences are MDHEN and SYDVKM. Trimming at V came to 3 bases and at J to 15 bases, leaving 11 bases not matched to a gene. The CDR3 consists of 13 residues. The DNA for the CDR3 is TGTGCCAGCAGTTTTGGGACAGACCTTTCGGGGTACTTC. Its protein product is CASSFGTDLSGYF.

The chain is built from TRBV20-1 and TRBJ2-5; no clear D. The germline CDR1 and CDR2 sequences are DFQATT and SNEGSKA (reference sequence). This CDR3 region has 11 residues. V shed 1 base and J shed 11 bases, with 11 bases lying between them. In DNA form, the CDR3 reads TGCAGTGCTAGAGTAAGGTCTGAGCAGTACTTC. Encoded protein: CSARVRSEQYF.

This clonotype showed up just a few times. V usage is TRBV5-1 and J usage is TRBJ2-1; D is possibly TRBD2 (6 bases). The germline gives CDR1 SGHRS, CDR2 YFSETQ. CDR3 length: 16 amino acids. Trimming stripped 4 bases from V and 10 bases from J, with 24 bases between. For the CDR3, the DNA is TGCGCCAGCAGCCCCACCGGAGGACTGGAGGGTCGGGAGCAGTTCTTC. Protein product: CASSPTGGLEGREQFF.

This clonotype was picked up many times. This sequence joins TRBV7-9 and TRBJ2-1; TRBD2 is a possible D gene (5 bases). Germline assignment: CDR1 SEHNR and CDR2 FQNEAQ (reference sequence). CDR3 length equals 16 residues. V was cut by 4 bases and J by 2 bases, with 15 bases left in between. The CDR3 DNA reads as TGTGCCAGCAGCTCAGAGGGTGGCGGAGCCTACAATGAGCAGTTCTTC. The encoded protein is CASSSEGGGAYNEQFF.

The V and J genes are TRBV24-1 and TRBJ2-5; D call uncertain. V lost 0 bases, J lost 3 bases, and 4 bases lay in between. CDR1 and CDR2 from the germline V gene are KGHDR and SFDVKD. The CDR3 has 13 amino acids. The CDR3 DNA follows: TGTGCCACCAGTGATTTGCTGGAAGAGACCCAGTACTTC. Residues: CATSDLLEETQYF.

This chain joins TRBV14 and TRBJ2-3; 7 bases map to TRBD1. The junction had 17 bases not matched to a gene; V was cut back by 0 bases and J by 14 bases. Germline V gives CDR1 SGHDN, CDR2 FVKESK. The CDR3 contains 16 residues. The CDR3 here is CASSQEGGAQHRYAYF. CDR3 nucleotides: TGTGCCAGCAGCCAAGAAGGGGGCGCTCAGCACAGATACGCGTATTTT.

The chain couples TRBV19 to TRBJ2-5; 10 bases are shared with TRBD2. The DNA end is a closer match to TRBJ2-7, so the J assignment may be wrong. CDR3 length equals 16 residues. Germline V lookup: CDR1 LNHDA, CDR2 SQIVND (reference sequence). The CDR3 DNA reads TGTGCCAGTAGTACTCTAGCGGGAGATTCTTTCTACGAGCAGTACTTC. Encoded protein: CASSTLAGDSFYEQYF.

V and J are TRBV20-1 and TRBJ2-7; D unresolved. The germline gives CDR1 DFQATT, CDR2 SNEGSKA (reference sequence). This CDR3 has 11 amino acids. Trimming shortened V by 1 base and J by 3 bases, and 4 bases separated the two germline ends. The CDR3 DNA reads TGCAGTGCTAGAGCGAACTACGAGCAGTACTTC. Residues: CSARANYEQYF.

About this clonotype itself: At one boundary the junction diverges from the germline segment, which might be a read error. This chain joins TRBV15 and TRBJ2-7; possible D gene TRBD2, 6 bases. CDR3 size: 13 residues. Germline loops: CDR1 LNHNV, CDR2 YYDKDF (reference sequence). DNA of the CDR3: TGTGCCACCAACAGAGACCCCGGGGGTGAGCAGTACTTC. Residues: CATNRDPGGEQYF.

The rearrangement uses TRBV29-1 and TRBJ2-1, with D unresolved. The V gene lost 6 bases and the J gene lost 7 bases, with 19 bases spanning the gap. Germline CDR1 is SQVTM and CDR2 is ANQGSEA. The CDR3 is made up of 14 amino acids. The CDR3 nucleotides read TGCAGCGTGGACCAAATGGTGCTTCGGAATGAGCAGTTCTTC. Encoded protein: CSVDQMVLRNEQFF.

This clonotype has more than one count but fewer than ten. The chain carries TRBV4-1 and TRBJ2-7; D uncertain. The CDR3 has 15 amino acids. Germline CDR1 and CDR2: MGHRA and YSYEKL. V lost 4 bases and J lost 1, with 14 bases in between. The CDR3 reads CASSPRTVGSYEQYF. The CDR3 DNA follows: TGCGCCAGCAGCCCTAGGACGGTAGGATCCTACGAGCAGTACTTC.

CDR3 sequence: CSARDATLNTEAFF. In DNA, the CDR3 is TGCAGTGCTAGAGATGCCACTCTAAACACTGAAGCTTTCTTT. The V gene is TRBV20-1, the J gene TRBJ1-1; D not resolved. The CDR3 extends over 14 amino acids. V shed 0 bases and J shed 2 bases, with 10 bases lying between them. Per the germline V gene, CDR1 is DFQATT and CDR2 is SNEGSKA (reference sequence).

The chain couples TRBV7-2 to TRBJ1-2, with TRBD1 as a possible D gene (6 bases). CDR3 size: 15 residues. The germline gives CDR1 SGHTA, CDR2 FQGNSA. V gave up 3 bases and J gave up 0 bases, with 11 bases separating them. CDR3 DNA sequence: TGTGCCAGCAGCTTCAAGACAGGATCTAACTATGGCTACACCTTC. It encodes CASSFKTGSNYGYTF. Based on the CDR3 plus reference TRBV7-2 and TRBJ1-2, the full variable domain is GAGVSQSPSNKVTEKGKDVELRCDPISGHTALYWYRQSLGQGLEFLIYFQGNSAPDKSGLPSDRFSAERTGGSVSTLTIQRTQQEDSAVYLCASSFKTGSNYGYTFGSGTRLTVV.

This clonotype was observed a handful of times. The rearrangement links TRBV7-2 to TRBJ2-1; unclear D gene. The V and J ends lost 11 bases and 0 bases respectively, with 11 bases between them. The V gene's germline CDR1 is SGHTA and CDR2 FQGNSA. CDR3 size: 13 residues. As DNA, the CDR3 is TGTGCCTGCGGCTCGAGCTCCTACAATGAGCAGTTCTTC. Amino acids: CACGSSSYNEQFF.

V gene TRBV6-6 combines with J gene TRBJ1-5; 7 bases align to TRBD1. The CDR3 length is 16 residues. V lost 6 bases and J lost 0; bases outside the gene matches: 8. The germline V gene encodes CDR1 MNHNY and CDR2 SVGAGI (reference sequence). CDR3 loop: CASRIRGQYSNQPQHF. CDR3 coding DNA: TGTGCCAGCAGGATTCGGGGACAGTATAGCAATCAGCCCCAGCATTTT.

The chain carries TRBV15 and TRBJ2-2, with D perhaps given as TRBD1 or TRBD2 (5 bases each). Germline CDR1 and CDR2: LNHNV and YYDKDF (reference sequence). The V end lost 9 bases, the J end lost 0 bases, and 20 bases lay between the germline ends. This CDR3 contains 17 residues. The CDR3 region is CATNEGVDTPNTGELFF. In nucleotides, the CDR3 is TGTGCCACGAATGAGGGTGTGGACACTCCGAACACCGGGGAGCTGTTTTTT.

The chain joins TRBV6-1 to TRBJ2-3, with D perhaps being TRBD1 or TRBD2 (5 bases each). Germline assignment: CDR1 MNHNS and CDR2 SASEGT. With 6 bases removed from V and 0 bases from J, the gap between germline ends came to 13 bases. There are 15 residues in the CDR3. The CDR3 coding sequence is TGTGCCAGCAGCCGGGACGTGACTAGCACAGATACGCAGTATTTT. Its translation is CASSRDVTSTDTQYF.

This rearrangement joins TRBV29-1 to TRBJ2-1; 10 positions agree with TRBD2. Germline assignment: CDR1 SQVTM and CDR2 ANQGSEA. V lost 4 bases, J lost 5 bases, and 17 bases stayed unmatched. The CDR3 contains 18 residues. CDR3 loop: CSVASRPSGSHNNNEQFF. The CDR3 DNA sequence: TGCAGCGTTGCGTCCCGCCCTAGCGGGAGTCATAATAACAATGAGCAGTTCTTC.

The gene calls are TRBV4-2 and TRBJ2-5; 10 nucleotides agree with TRBD2. Trimming at V came to 1 base and at J to 2 bases, leaving 1 base not matched to a gene. Germline V gives CDR1 LGHNA, CDR2 YNFKEQ. This CDR3 has 15 amino acids. CDR3 sequence: CASSQVLAGQETQYF. For the CDR3, the DNA is TGTGCCAGCAGCCAAGTACTAGCGGGGCAAGAGACCCAGTACTTC.

V and J are TRBV6-5 and TRBJ2-1; tentatively, D is TRBD1 (5 bases). Per the germline V gene, CDR1 is MNHEY and CDR2 is SVGAGI. V was cut by 5 bases and J by 4 bases, with 12 bases left in between. This CDR3 spans 14 amino acids. In nucleotides, the CDR3 is TGTGCCAGCAGTCACACCAGGGAATACAATGAGCAGTTCTTC. Translation gives CASSHTREYNEQFF.

This chain joins TRBV10-2 and TRBJ1-2; D might be TRBD1 (6 bases). CDR3 size: 14 residues. The V end lost 6 bases, the J end lost 4 bases, and 15 bases lay between the germline ends. Germline CDR1 and CDR2: WSHSY and SAAADI. The CDR3, as DNA: TGCGCCAGCAGGGATACAGGGAGAATCTATGGCTACACCTTC. It encodes CASRDTGRIYGYTF.

The chain has TRBV20-1 and TRBJ2-1; 10 nucleotides align to TRBD1. The V and J ends lost 5 bases and 2 bases, in that order; junction bases with no gene match: 9. This CDR3 spans 16 amino acids. Germline V lookup: CDR1 DFQATT, CDR2 SNEGSKA (reference sequence). CDR3 nucleotide sequence: TGCAGTGCTGAGACCACCGGGACAGGGGCCTACAATGAGCAGTTCTTC. It specifies CSAETTGTGAYNEQFF.

This clonotype was seen only a few times. The chain links TRBV24-1 to TRBJ2-5, with D perhaps assigned TRBD1 or TRBD2 (6 bases each). V lost 4 bases, J lost 5 bases, and 16 bases lay in between. The CDR3 is 15 residues long. CDR1 is KGHDR and CDR2 is SFDVKD in the germline V gene. Written as DNA, the CDR3 is TGTGCCACCAGTGAAGGGGGGCTTGCGGACGAGACCCAGTACTTC. Amino acids: CATSEGGLADETQYF.

The genes are TRBV3-1 and TRBJ1-2; D unresolved. Trimming took off 3 bases at V and 10 bases at J, with 12 bases between the two ends. CDR1 and CDR2 (germline): LGHDT, YNNKEL (reference sequence). This CDR3 contains 12 residues. The CDR3 reads CASSQDPRDYTF. The CDR3 bases are TGTGCCAGCAGCCAGGATCCTCGGGACTACACCTTC.

The chain couples TRBV5-6 to TRBJ2-3; 8 nucleotides match TRBD1. Trimming took 5 bases from V and 8 from J; bases not matched to a gene: 13. The CDR3 extends over 15 amino acids. Per germline, CDR1 SGHDT and CDR2 YYEEEE. This chain's CDR3 is CASRPGQGQKGTQYF. Written as DNA, the CDR3 is TGTGCCAGCAGACCAGGACAGGGCCAGAAGGGTACGCAGTATTTT.

This sequence joins TRBV10-3 and TRBJ2-7; D possibly uses TRBD1 or TRBD2 (7 bases each). The CDR3 has 16 residues. V lost 7 bases to trimming and J lost 3 bases, with 22 bases between them. Germline V gene sequence: CDR1 ENHRY, CDR2 SYGVKD. The CDR3 DNA reads TGTGCCATCAACGATCCGGGCGGGGGACAGAACTACGAGCAGTACTTC. Its protein is CAINDPGGGQNYEQYF.

The sample holds one count of this clonotype. The chain has TRBV7-9 and TRBJ2-4; 7 bases map to TRBD1. CDR1 and CDR2 from the germline V gene are SEHNR and FQNEAQ (reference sequence). The V gene end was trimmed by 5 bases and the J gene end by 0 bases; junction bases not matched to a gene: 4. This CDR3 has 15 amino acids. CDR3 sequence reads: CASSQTGLAKNIQYF. DNA of the CDR3: TGTGCCAGCAGCCAGACAGGGCTAGCCAAAAACATTCAGTACTTC.